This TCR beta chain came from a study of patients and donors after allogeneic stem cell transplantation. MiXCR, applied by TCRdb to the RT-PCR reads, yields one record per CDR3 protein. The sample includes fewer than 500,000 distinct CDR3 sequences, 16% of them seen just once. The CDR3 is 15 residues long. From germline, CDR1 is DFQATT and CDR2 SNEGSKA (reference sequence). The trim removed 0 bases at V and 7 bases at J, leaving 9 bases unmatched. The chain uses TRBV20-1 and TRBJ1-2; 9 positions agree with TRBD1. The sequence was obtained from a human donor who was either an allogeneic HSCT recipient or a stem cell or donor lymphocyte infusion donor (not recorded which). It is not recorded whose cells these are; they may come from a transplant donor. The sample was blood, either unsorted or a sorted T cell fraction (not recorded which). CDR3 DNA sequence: TGCAGTGCTAGAGATCATAGGACAGGGGACGGTGGCTACACCTTC. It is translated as CSARDHRTGDGGYTF.